The clone carrying this T cell receptor beta chain is medium-sized in the sample. The sample originates from a study of sequential checkpoint blockade in melanoma. Study in general: Arm A got nivolumab then ipilimumab; arm B the reverse, 1:1. Each arm's sequence ended with maintenance nivolumab.

Trimming pared 10 bases from V and 2 bases from J, leaving 9 bases between. CDR1 is LNHDA and CDR2 is SQIVND in the germline V gene (reference sequence). The CDR3 length is 11 residues. Treatment defined: randomized to nivolumab then ipilimumab (arm A) or the reverse (arm B). No patient had prior DNA-damaging chemotherapy. Sorted cells were live CD3+CD8+, lacking CD19 and CD56, from PBMCs. Sequencing used immunoSEQ multiplex PCR; TCRdb keeps in-frame clones, though not all of them. The table lists 4,000 or so clones, around half of them singletons. The gene calls are TRBV19 and TRBJ2-7; no clear D gene. Sequences were derived from CD8+ T cells sorted from blood (inferred from file names), sampled from a patient given nivolumab and ipilimumab in sequence. This receptor was taken from a human donor with melanoma. This chain's CDR3 is CATGGPYEQYF. CDR3 coding DNA: TGTGCCACCGGCGGTCCCTACGAGCAGTACTTC.